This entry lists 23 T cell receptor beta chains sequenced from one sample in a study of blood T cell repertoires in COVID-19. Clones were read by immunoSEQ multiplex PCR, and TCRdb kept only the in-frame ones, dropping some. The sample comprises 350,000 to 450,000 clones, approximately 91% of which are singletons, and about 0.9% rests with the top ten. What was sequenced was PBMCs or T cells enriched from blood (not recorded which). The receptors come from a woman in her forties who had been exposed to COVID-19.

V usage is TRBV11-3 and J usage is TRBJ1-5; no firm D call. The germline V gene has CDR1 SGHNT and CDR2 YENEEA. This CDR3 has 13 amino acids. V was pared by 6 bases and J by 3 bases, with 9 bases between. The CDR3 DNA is TGTGCCAGCAGTCTCGGGGTCAATCAGCCCCAGCATTTT. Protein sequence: CASSLGVNQPQHF.

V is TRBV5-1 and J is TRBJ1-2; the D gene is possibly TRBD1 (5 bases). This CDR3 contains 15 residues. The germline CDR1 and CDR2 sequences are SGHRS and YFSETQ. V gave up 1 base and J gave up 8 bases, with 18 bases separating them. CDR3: CASSLSGDVRDGYTF. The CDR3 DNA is TGCGCCAGCAGCTTGTCGGGGGATGTCAGAGACGGCTACACCTTC.

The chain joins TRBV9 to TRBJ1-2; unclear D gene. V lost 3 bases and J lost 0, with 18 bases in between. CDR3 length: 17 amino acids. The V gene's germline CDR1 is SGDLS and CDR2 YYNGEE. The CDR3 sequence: CASSDSRAEGANYGYTF. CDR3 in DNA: TGTGCCAGCAGCGACAGTCGGGCGGAGGGAGCTAACTATGGCTACACCTTC.

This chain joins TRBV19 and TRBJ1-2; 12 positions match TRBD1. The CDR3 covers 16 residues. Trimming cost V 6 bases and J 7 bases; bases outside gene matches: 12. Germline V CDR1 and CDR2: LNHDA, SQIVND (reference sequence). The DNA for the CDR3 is TGTGCCAGTAGCTTCTACCCCGGGACAGGGGGCTTTGGCTACACCTTC. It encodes CASSFYPGTGGFGYTF.

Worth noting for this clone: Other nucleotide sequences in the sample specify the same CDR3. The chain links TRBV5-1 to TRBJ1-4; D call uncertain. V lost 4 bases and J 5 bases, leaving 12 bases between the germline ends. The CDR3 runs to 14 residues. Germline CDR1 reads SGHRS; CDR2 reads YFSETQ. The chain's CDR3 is CASSLTGGNEKLFF. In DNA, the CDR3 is TGCGCCAGCAGCCTTACGGGCGGGAATGAAAAACTGTTTTTT.

In DNA, the CDR3 is TGTGCCAGCAAGAGGTGGGCTAGCGGGAGCGATTTCTCGGATACGCAGTATTTT. Translating gives CASKRWASGSDFSDTQYF. The V gene is TRBV7-6, the J gene TRBJ2-3; TRBD2 matches 10 bases. This CDR3 is built from 18 residues. With V trimmed by 7 bases and J by 6 bases, 19 bases remained unmatched. Germline-derived CDR1 and CDR2 are SGHVS and FNYEAQ.

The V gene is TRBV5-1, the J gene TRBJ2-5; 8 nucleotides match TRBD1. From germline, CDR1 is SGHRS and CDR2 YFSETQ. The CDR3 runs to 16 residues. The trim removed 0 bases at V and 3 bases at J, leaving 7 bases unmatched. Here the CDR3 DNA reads TGCGCCAGCAGCTTGGTAGGGGGACAGGTTAAAGAGACCCAGTACTTC. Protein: CASSLVGGQVKETQYF.

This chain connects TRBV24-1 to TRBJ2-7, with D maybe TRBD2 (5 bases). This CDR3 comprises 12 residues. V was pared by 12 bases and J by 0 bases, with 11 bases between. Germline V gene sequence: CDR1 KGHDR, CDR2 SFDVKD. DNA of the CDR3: TGTGCCTCCGGGGAGATCTCCTACGAGCAGTACTTC. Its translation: CASGEISYEQYF.

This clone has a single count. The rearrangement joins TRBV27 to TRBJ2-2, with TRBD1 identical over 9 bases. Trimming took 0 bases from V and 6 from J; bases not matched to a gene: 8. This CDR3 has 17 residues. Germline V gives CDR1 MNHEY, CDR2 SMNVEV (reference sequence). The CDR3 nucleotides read TGTGCCAGCAGTTTATCGGGTGGGACAGGGCCGGCCGGGGAGCTGTTTTTT. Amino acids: CASSLSGGTGPAGELFF.

The CDR3 DNA sequence: TGTGCCAGCAGCTCTACGGCTTTAAAACAGGGTGAAGCTTTCTTT. Protein: CASSSTALKQGEAFF. This chain joins TRBV7-6 and TRBJ1-1, with D perhaps matching TRBD1 (6 bases). Germline V CDR1 and CDR2: SGHVS, FNYEAQ. The V gene lost 4 bases and the J gene lost 7 bases, with 19 bases spanning the gap. This CDR3 contains 15 residues. Together with reference TRBV7-6 and TRBJ1-1, the CDR3 gives the full variable domain: GAGVSQSPRYKVTKRGQDVALRCDPISGHVSLYWYRQALGQGPEFLTYFNYEAQQDKSGLPNDRFSAERPEGSISTLTIQRTEQRDSAMYRCASSSTALKQGEAFFGQGTRLTVV.

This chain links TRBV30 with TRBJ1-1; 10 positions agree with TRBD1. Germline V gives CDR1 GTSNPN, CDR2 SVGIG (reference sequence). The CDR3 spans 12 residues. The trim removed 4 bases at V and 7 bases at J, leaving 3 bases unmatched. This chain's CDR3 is CAWTRDRGEAFF. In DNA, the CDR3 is TGTGCCTGGACGCGGGACAGGGGTGAAGCTTTCTTT.

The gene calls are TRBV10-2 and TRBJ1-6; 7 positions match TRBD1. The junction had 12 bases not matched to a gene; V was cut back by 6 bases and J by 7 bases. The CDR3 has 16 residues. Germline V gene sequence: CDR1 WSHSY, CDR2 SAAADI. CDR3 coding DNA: TGCGCCAGCAGGGAGCCAGGGACAGCCAAAAATTCACCCCTCCACTTT. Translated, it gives CASREPGTAKNSPLHF.

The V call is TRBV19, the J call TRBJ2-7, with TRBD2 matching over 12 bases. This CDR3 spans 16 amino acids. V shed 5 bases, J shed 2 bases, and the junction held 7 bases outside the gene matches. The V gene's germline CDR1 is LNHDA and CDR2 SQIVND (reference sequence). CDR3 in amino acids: CASSPRTSGVTYEQYF. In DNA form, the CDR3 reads TGTGCCAGTAGTCCCCGGACTAGCGGGGTTACCTACGAGCAGTACTTC.

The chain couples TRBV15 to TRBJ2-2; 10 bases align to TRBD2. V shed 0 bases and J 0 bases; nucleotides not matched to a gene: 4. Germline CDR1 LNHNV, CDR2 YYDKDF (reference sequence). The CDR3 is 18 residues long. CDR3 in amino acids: CATSRDRLAGANTGELFF. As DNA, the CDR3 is TGTGCCACCAGCAGAGATAGGCTAGCGGGAGCGAACACCGGGGAGCTGTTTTTT.

As DNA, the CDR3 is TGTGCCAGCAGACCACCGGGACAGGGGGCGTCTGGCTACACCTTC. Translated: CASRPPGQGASGYTF. This chain joins TRBV6-5 and TRBJ1-2, with TRBD1 identical over 12 bases. Trimming at V came to 6 bases and at J to 7 bases, leaving 9 bases not matched to a gene. Germline CDR1 is MNHEY and CDR2 is SVGAGI. CDR3 size: 15 residues.

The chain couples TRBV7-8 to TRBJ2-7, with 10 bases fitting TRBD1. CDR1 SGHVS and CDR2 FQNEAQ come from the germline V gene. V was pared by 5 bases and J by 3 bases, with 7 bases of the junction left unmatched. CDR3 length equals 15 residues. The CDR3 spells CASSRLGTGDYEQYF. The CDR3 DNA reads TGTGCCAGCAGCCGACTGGGGACAGGGGACTACGAGCAGTACTTC.

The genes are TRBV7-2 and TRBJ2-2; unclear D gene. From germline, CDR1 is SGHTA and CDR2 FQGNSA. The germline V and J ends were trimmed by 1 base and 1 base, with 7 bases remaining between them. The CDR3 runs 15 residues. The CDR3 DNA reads TGTGCCAGCAGCTTAGATCCGCGGAACACCGGGGAGCTGTTTTTT. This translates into CASSLDPRNTGELFF.

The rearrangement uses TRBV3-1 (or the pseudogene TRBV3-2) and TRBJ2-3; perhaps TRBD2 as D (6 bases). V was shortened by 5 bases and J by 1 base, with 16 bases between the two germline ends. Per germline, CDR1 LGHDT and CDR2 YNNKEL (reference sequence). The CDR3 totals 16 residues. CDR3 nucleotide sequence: TGTGCCAGCAGCTACGGAACCGGGACTGGCACAGATACGCAGTATTTT. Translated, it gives CASSYGTGTGTDTQYF.

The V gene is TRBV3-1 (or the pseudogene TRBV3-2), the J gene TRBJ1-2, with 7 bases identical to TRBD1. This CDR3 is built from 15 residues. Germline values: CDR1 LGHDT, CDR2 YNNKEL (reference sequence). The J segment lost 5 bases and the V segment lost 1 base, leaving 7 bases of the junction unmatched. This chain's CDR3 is CASSQGTTGRYGYTF. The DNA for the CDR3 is TGTGCCAGCAGCCAAGGAACGACAGGGCGATATGGCTACACCTTC.

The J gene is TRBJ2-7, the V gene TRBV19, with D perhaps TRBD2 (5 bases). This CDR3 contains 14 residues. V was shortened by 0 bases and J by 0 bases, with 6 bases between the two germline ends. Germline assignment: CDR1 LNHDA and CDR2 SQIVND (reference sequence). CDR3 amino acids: CASSIDGSSYEQYF. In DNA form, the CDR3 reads TGTGCCAGTAGTATAGATGGGAGCTCCTACGAGCAGTACTTC.

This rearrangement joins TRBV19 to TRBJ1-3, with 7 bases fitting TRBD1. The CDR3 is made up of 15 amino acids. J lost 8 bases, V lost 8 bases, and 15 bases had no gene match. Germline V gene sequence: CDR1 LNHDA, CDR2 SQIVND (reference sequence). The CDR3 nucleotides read TGTGCCAGTCGGGACAGACCCTTTTCAGAGGACACCATATATTTT. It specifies CASRDRPFSEDTIYF.

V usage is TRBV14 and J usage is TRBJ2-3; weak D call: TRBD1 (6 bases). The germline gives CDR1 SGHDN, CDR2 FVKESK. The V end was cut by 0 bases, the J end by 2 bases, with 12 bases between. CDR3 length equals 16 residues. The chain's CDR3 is CASSQDRGKLTDTQYF. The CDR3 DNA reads TGTGCCAGCAGCCAAGACAGGGGAAAACTCACAGATACGCAGTATTTT.

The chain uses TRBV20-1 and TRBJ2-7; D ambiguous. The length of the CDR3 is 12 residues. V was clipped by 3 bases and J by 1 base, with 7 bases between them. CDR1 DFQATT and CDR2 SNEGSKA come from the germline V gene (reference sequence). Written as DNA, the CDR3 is TGCAGTGCTAGTCTTCTTTCCTACGAGCAGTACTTC. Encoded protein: CSASLLSYEQYF.